This T cell receptor beta chain is from a study of human T cells and chemical hapten exposure (dated by TCRdb to 2020 to 2023). Broadly, across the study: For sensitization, 2% DPC in acetone was applied to a 2 cm by 2 cm area of upper inner arm skin. Weekly therapeutic DPC doses were additionally applied to the scalp of patients throughout the roughly 24-week study period. Roughly 30 alopecia patients gave blood for TCR sequencing at one to four time points (pre-sensitization, 2, 6 and 24 weeks). Peripheral blood TCR repertoire changes were tracked in vivo in alopecia patients during primary and secondary sensitization to the hapten diphenylcyclopropenone (DPC). The patient cohort, mostly female, included alopecia areata with under or over 50% scalp involvement, alopecia totalis and alopecia universalis. Patch testing was performed on the upper back with Finn chambers containing 0.01% DPC, and the patch tests were scored after 6 days according to International Contact Dermatitis Research Group standards. Blood samples were taken from patients before sensitization (week 0) and then at 2, 6 and about 24 weeks after DPC sensitization. The libraries were sequenced as a pool, and the TCR yield per sample differed mostly because of small variations in library volumes within the pool. General study outcomes and caveats: Significantly more large CDR3 similarity clusters were formed by expanded TCRs than by pre-sensitization or healthy control sets, consistent with antigen-driven responses. DPC sensitization did not change the number of TCRs with a frequency above 1 in 1000, and there was no evidence of changes in global repertoire structure. Because every patient had alopecia, a presumed autoimmune disease, the patients' immune response might differ from that of healthy individuals. Patch test score was positively correlated with the number of PT1 expanded TCRs, with significance at thresholds 8, 16 and 32 but not at 4. Repeated subsampling changed both the strength of the expansion versus patch-test correlation and the threshold at which the correlation became significant.

This clonotype was seen only a few times. What this receptor recognizes is not known. The input lacks base qualities; no much larger clone sits a single base away. The time point tag for this specimen amounts to: patch test 2, 6 weeks after DPC sensitization. The sample's treatment or condition label, decoded: therapeutic diphenylcyclopropenone sensitization with weekly scalp DPC. Blood at each patch-test visit was drawn before the patch test was applied. Patients were considered eligible if aged 18 to 70, diagnosed with alopecia and deemed suitable for DPC therapy, and patients were excluded if pregnant. Total RNA was extracted from unfractionated whole blood that had been collected in Tempus Blood RNA tubes. Libraries were constructed by RACE. For sequencing, a NextSeq 500 was employed. Library preparation attached unique molecular identifiers to individual cDNA molecules for quantitative, reproducible TCR counting. Each blood RNA sample was used to sequence both TCR alpha and TCR beta chains. The published analysis was carried out like this. Samples had a median of roughly 91,000 TCRs, with a range from about 23,224 to 750,000. The Decombinator software suite was used to annotate the V, J and CDR3 of the TCR reads. Every sample was subsampled to the same number of TCRs (28,000) for the PS versus PT1 abundance plots. TCRs were defined as expanded if absent before sensitization and observed at least eight times at the 2-week time point. TCRdb reworked the public reads: Q25 trimming with fastp, MiXCR clone assembly, productive beta chains retained. Each entry merges the rows of one CDR3 protein and shows their most common DNA and genes. TCRdb's processing, not the authors' own work, is the source of the V and J calls. The sample yields 360,000 or so distinct CDR3 sequences; about 6% were counted once. Of the sample, less than 6.5% is held by the ten largest clones.

The CDR3 holds 16 amino acids from the cysteine to the phenylalanine. Only the CDR3 DNA is retained, 48 bases long and in frame from the first base. CDR1 and CDR2 are drawn from the germline V gene: MNHEY, SVGEGT. The junction shows trimming of 5 bases on V and 7 bases on J, plus 21 bases between the germline ends. The TCR sequence derives from a woman between 18 and 29 years old with alopecia areata. Some clones in this sample may be carry-over from other donors' samples. The chain employs TRBV6-2 or TRBV6-3 and TRBJ1-5, and possibly TRBD1, on 5 matching bases. The sample was whole blood, taken in connection with sensitization to the hapten diphenylcyclopropenone (DPC). CDR3 region: CASSELYGRSGQPQHF. At the DNA level, the sequence is TGTGCCAGCAGTGAGTTATACGGACGGTCAGGGCAGCCCCAGCATTTT.